This T cell receptor beta chain stems from a study of cytomegalovirus exposure and HLA in healthy donors. Whole-study results and caveats: A later analysis reported that several of the most significant clusters appeared to be linked to common viral pathogens, among them Epstein-Barr virus. Overall, 164 TCR beta chains were annotated as cytomegalovirus-associated.

With 60 Vbeta and 13 Jbeta primers, the PCR was carried out. Measured with immunoSEQ multiplex PCR; TCRdb has only the in-frame clones, and not every one. The sample has 140,000 to 150,000 clones, around 72% seen once; the top ten hold approximately 2%. Germline assignment: CDR1 WSHSY and CDR2 SAAADI. The CDR3 spans 16 residues. Unmatched junction bases numbered 0, after V lost 0 bases and J lost 6 bases. Concerning this clone itself: Its antigen is undetermined.

Sequences were obtained from PBMCs. The chain has TRBV10-2 and TRBJ2-1, with TRBD2 identical over 15 bases. This clonotype was obtained from a man aged 35 to 55 in good health and CMV-seronegative. The CDR3 region is CASSESGLAGGNEQFF. For the CDR3, the DNA is TGCGCCAGCAGTGAGTCGGGACTAGCGGGAGGCAATGAGCAGTTCTTC.